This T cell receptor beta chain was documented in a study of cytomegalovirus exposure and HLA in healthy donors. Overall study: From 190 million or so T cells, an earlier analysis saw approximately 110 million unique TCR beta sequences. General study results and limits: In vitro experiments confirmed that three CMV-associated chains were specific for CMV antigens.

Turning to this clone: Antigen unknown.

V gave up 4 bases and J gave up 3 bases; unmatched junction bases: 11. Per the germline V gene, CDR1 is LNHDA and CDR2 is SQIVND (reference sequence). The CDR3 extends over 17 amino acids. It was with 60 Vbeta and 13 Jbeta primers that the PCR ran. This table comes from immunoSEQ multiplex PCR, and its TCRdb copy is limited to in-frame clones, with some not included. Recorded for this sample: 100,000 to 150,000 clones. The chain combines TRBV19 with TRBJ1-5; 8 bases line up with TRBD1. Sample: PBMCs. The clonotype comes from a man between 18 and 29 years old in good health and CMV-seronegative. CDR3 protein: CASSNPTGAGFNQPQHF. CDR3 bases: TGTGCCAGTAGTAACCCGACAGGGGCGGGGTTCAATCAGCCCCAGCATTTT.